This TCR beta chain was profiled in a study of T cell responses to AZD1222 COVID-19 vaccine. Study-wide results and limits: Spike was spanned by vaccine-associated CD4 TCRs, with dominance at 160-218 and 743-854.

Profiling relied on immunoSEQ multiplex PCR, and the TCRdb table lists in-frame clones only, not all of them. This table has roughly 80,000 clones, around 90% appearing once. The trim removed 4 bases at V and 0 bases at J, leaving 14 bases unmatched. Germline loops: CDR1 MGHRA, CDR2 YSYEKL. The CDR3 is 19 amino acids. This clone was seen a single time. What it recognizes is unknown. The TCR was taken from an adult in good health. This chain connects TRBV4-1 to TRBJ2-3, with 9 positions matching TRBD2. The sample in question was peripheral blood, obtained on day 0 of MenACWY control vaccination. The CDR3 coding sequence is TGCGCCAGCAGCCTCGGGAGGCTAGCGGGGAGACCTAGCACAGATACGCAGTATTTT. This codes for CASSLGRLAGRPSTDTQYF.